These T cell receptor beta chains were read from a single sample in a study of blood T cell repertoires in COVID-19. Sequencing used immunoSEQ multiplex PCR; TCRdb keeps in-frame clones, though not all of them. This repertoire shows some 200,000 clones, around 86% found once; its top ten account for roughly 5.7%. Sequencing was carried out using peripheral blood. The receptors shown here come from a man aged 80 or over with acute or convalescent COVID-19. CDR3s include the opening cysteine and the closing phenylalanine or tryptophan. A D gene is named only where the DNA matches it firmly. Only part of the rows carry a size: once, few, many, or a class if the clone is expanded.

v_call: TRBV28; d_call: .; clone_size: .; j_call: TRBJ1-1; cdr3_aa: CASISPGGDTEAFF; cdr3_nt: TGTGCCAGCATCTCCCCCGGAGGGGACACTGAAGCTTTCTTT
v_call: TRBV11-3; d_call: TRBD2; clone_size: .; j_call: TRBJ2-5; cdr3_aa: CASSFDAGGSGRETQYF; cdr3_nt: TGTGCCAGCAGCTTTGACGCGGGAGGCAGTGGTCGAGAGACCCAGTACTTC
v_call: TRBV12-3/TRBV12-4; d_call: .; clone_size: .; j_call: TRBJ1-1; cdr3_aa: CASSLWQNTEAFF; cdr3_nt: TGTGCCAGCAGTTTATGGCAGAACACTGAAGCTTTCTTT
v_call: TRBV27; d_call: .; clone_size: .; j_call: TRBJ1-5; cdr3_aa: CASMQGINQPQHF; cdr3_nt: TGTGCCAGCATGCAGGGCATCAATCAGCCCCAGCATTTT
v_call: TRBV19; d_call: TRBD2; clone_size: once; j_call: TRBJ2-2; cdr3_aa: CASTSGGGTGELFF; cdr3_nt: TGTGCCAGTACTAGCGGAGGAGGGACCGGGGAGCTGTTTTTT
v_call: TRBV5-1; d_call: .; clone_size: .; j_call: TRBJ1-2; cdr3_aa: CASSLSSGYGYTF; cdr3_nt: TGCGCCAGCAGCTTGTCCTCGGGCTATGGCTACACCTTC
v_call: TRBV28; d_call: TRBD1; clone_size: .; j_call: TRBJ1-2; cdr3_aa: CASRPPTGGGYTF; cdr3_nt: TGTGCCAGCAGACCTCCGACAGGGGGCGGCTACACCTTC
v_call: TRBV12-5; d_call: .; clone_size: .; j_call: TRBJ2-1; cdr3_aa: CASGLTTPQVGEQFF; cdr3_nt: TGTGCTAGTGGTTTAACGACTCCTCAAGTTGGGGAGCAGTTCTTC
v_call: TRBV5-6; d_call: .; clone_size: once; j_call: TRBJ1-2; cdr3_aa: CASSSGFSYGYTF; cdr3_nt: TGTGCCAGCAGCTCAGGGTTCTCCTATGGCTACACCTTC
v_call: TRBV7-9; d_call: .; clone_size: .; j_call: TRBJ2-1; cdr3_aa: CASSSRELDYNEQFF; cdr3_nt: TGTGCCAGCAGCTCGAGGGAACTCGACTACAATGAGCAGTTCTTC
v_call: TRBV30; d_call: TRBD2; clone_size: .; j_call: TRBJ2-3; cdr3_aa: CAWRPGGSADTQYF; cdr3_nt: TGTGCCTGGAGGCCGGGGGGTTCGGCAGATACGCAGTATTTT